The 32 T cell receptor beta chains reported below all come from one sample, sequenced in a study of OX40 agonist ivuxolimab in advanced cancers. Profiling relied on immunoSEQ multiplex PCR, and the TCRdb table lists in-frame clones only, not all of them. The repertoire holds 60,000 to 80,000 clones, with about four fifths as singletons. Sample: CD4+ or CD8+ T cells sorted from blood, taken in a trial of the OX40 agonist ivuxolimab. All receptors come from an adult with an advanced solid tumor such as melanoma, head and neck, liver or kidney cancer.

The rearrangement uses TRBV6-6 and TRBJ1-5; D call uncertain. V lost 0 bases and J 0 bases, leaving 6 bases between the germline ends. CDR3 length: 15 residues. Germline CDR1 and CDR2: MNHNY and SVGAGI (reference sequence). The CDR3 DNA follows: TGTGCCAGCAGTTACTCCCCCGATAGCAATCAGCCCCAGCATTTT. It encodes CASSYSPDSNQPQHF.

The chain joins TRBV6-1 to TRBJ2-7, with a tentative D call TRBD1 (6 bases). This CDR3 contains 11 residues. Germline lookup yields CDR1 MNHNS and CDR2 SASEGT. The V and J ends lost 5 bases and 6 bases respectively, with 8 bases between them. The DNA of the CDR3 is TGTGCCAGCAGTTTCAGGGGCGAGCAGTACTTC. It yields the protein CASSFRGEQYF.

V and J are TRBV5-1 and TRBJ2-1; 7 nucleotides match TRBD1. Germline trimming cut 0 bases from V and 3 bases from J; bases unmatched to any gene: 3. Germline loops: CDR1 SGHRS, CDR2 YFSETQ. The CDR3 contains 15 residues. CDR3 DNA sequence: TGCGCCAGCAGCTTGGACGGGACAGACTACAATGAGCAGTTCTTC. Translation: CASSLDGTDYNEQFF.

J is TRBJ2-3 and V is TRBV9; 14 bases fit TRBD2. V trimming: 0 bases; J trimming: 6 bases; junction bases outside the gene matches: 9. The CDR3 contains 18 residues. Per germline, CDR1 SGDLS and CDR2 YYNGEE. The CDR3 DNA follows: TGTGCCAGCAGCGTAGCCCCCGGACTAGCGGGGGGTCGGGATACGCAGTATTTT. Its protein product is CASSVAPGLAGGRDTQYF.

The V and J genes are TRBV19 and TRBJ2-1; 8 positions agree with TRBD1. Germline V gives CDR1 LNHDA, CDR2 SQIVND (reference sequence). V gave up 8 bases and J gave up 9 bases; unmatched junction bases: 15. The CDR3 consists of 15 residues. The CDR3 region is CASWDRSNTRSEQFF. The CDR3, as DNA: TGTGCCAGTTGGGACAGGTCGAATACGAGGAGTGAGCAGTTCTTC.

This sequence joins TRBV5-1 and TRBJ1-2, with TRBD1 matching over 8 bases. This CDR3 has 12 amino acids. Germline V gene data show CDR1 as SGHRS and CDR2 as YFSETQ. Unmatched junction bases numbered 3, after V lost 4 bases and J lost 7 bases. The CDR3 DNA follows: TGCGCCAGCAGCATGGACAGGGTTGGCTACACCTTC. Encoded protein: CASSMDRVGYTF. Full variable domain (missing parts from reference TRBV5-1 and TRBJ1-2): KAGVTQTPRYLIKTRGQQVTLSCSPISGHRSVSWYQQTPGQGLQFLFEYFSETQRNKGNFPGRFSGRQFSNSRSEMNVSTLELGDSALYLCASSMDRVGYTFGSGTRLTVV.

This clone was found once. This sequence joins TRBV6-5 and TRBJ2-7; unclear D gene. The CDR3 covers 11 residues. V was clipped by 5 bases and J by 2 bases, with 4 bases between them. Germline V gene sequence: CDR1 MNHEY, CDR2 SVGAGI. The CDR3 DNA reads TGTGCCAGCAGTGCGACCTACGAGCAGTACTTC. Residues: CASSATYEQYF.

This clone was detected once. The genes are TRBV19 and TRBJ2-5; a possible D gene is TRBD1 (5 bases). V lost 5 bases and J 5 bases, leaving 18 bases between the germline ends. The CDR3 has 15 amino acids. The germline V gene encodes CDR1 LNHDA and CDR2 SQIVND (reference sequence). DNA of the CDR3: TGTGCCAGTAGTGCCTCGACAGTGGTAGTCGAGACCCAGTACTTC. It yields the protein CASSASTVVVETQYF.

This chain uses TRBV5-1 with TRBJ1-1, with a weak D call TRBD1 (6 bases). This CDR3 has 15 residues. V was clipped by 0 bases and J by 6 bases, with 15 bases between them. CDR1 SGHRS and CDR2 YFSETQ come from the germline V gene. In nucleotides, the CDR3 is TGCGCCAGCAGCTTGGATTTGACAGGCACTCCTGAAGCTTTCTTT. The encoded protein is CASSLDLTGTPEAFF.

The V call is TRBV10-2, the J call TRBJ2-5, with 8 bases matching TRBD2. The CDR3 covers 17 residues. V shed 4 bases and J 1 base; nucleotides not matched to a gene: 11. Looked up from germline, CDR1 is WSHSY and CDR2 is SAAADI. CDR3 protein: CASSARWAGGTQETQYF. CDR3 sequence (DNA): TGCGCCAGCAGTGCGAGATGGGCGGGGGGAACCCAAGAGACCCAGTACTTC.

Details on this clone: An end of the junction differs from the germline gene, which may be a read error. The rearrangement links TRBV5-1 to TRBJ1-2, with a weak D call TRBD1 (6 bases). CDR3 length: 15 residues. Germline CDR1 SGHRS, CDR2 YFSETQ. CDR3 DNA sequence: TGTGCCAGCAGGATAGGACAGCGTTCAAACTATGGCTACACCTTC. It translates to CASRIGQRSNYGYTF.

This rearrangement joins TRBV7-8 to TRBJ2-6; no clear D gene. Germline CDR1 reads SGHVS; CDR2 reads FQNEAQ. CDR3 length: 15 amino acids. V lost 1 base to trimming and J lost 0 bases, with 4 bases between them. CDR3 loop: CASSLDSSGANVLTF. DNA for the CDR3: TGTGCCAGCAGCTTAGACAGCTCTGGGGCCAACGTCCTGACTTTC. Looking up the rest from reference TRBV7-8 and TRBJ2-6 gives the full variable domain: GAGVSQSPRYKVAKRGQDVALRCDPISGHVSLFWYQQALGQGPEFLTYFQNEAQLDKSGLPSDRFFAERPEGSVSTLKIQRTQQEDSAVYLCASSLDSSGANVLTFGAGSRLTVL.

V and J are TRBV6-4 and TRBJ2-1; 8 bases fit TRBD1. This CDR3 region has 14 residues. Germline V gives CDR1 MRHNA, CDR2 SNTAGT. The V segment lost 5 bases and the J segment 9 bases; nucleotides outside the gene matches: 9. The CDR3 nucleotides are TGTGCCAGCAGTCCCACAGGGGGGACGAGTGAGCAGTTCTTC. It translates to CASSPTGGTSEQFF.

This chain links TRBV9 with TRBJ2-2; unclear D gene. The germline V and J ends were trimmed by 1 base and 2 bases, with 12 bases remaining between them. The CDR3 is 16 residues long. Per the germline V gene, CDR1 is SGDLS and CDR2 is YYNGEE. The DNA for the CDR3 is TGTGCCAGCAGCGTAATGGCTCCTTCAAACACCGGGGAGCTGTTTTTT. This encodes CASSVMAPSNTGELFF.

This clone was detected only a few times. This rearrangement joins TRBV6-5 to TRBJ2-7, with TRBD1 matching over 8 bases. V was pared by 6 bases and J by 5 bases, with 12 bases of the junction left unmatched. Germline CDR1 MNHEY, CDR2 SVGAGI. This CDR3 region has 15 residues. The CDR3 DNA is TGTGCCAGCAGACCCGACAGGGGCATATACCACGAGCAGTACTTC. Protein product: CASRPDRGIYHEQYF.

This clone occurred a few times. The genes are TRBV5-1 and TRBJ2-7; TRBD1 is a possible D gene (5 bases). Trimming cost V 4 bases and J 0 bases, with 14 bases left between them. CDR1 is SGHRS, CDR2 YFSETQ, per germline. The CDR3 consists of 15 residues. This CDR3 reads CASSKDTGSSYEQYF. The CDR3 region has the DNA TGCGCCAGCAGCAAGGACACGGGTAGCTCCTACGAGCAGTACTTC.

The V and J genes are TRBV19 and TRBJ1-6, with D perhaps matching TRBD1 (6 bases). The length of the CDR3 is 14 residues. Trimming pared 10 bases from V and 6 bases from J, leaving 16 bases between. The germline V gene encodes CDR1 LNHDA and CDR2 SQIVND (reference sequence). The CDR3: CAISTGYGNSPLHF. In DNA, the CDR3 is TGTGCCATTTCTACAGGGTACGGTAATTCACCCCTCCACTTT.

The chain couples TRBV18 to TRBJ2-3, with D unresolved. The CDR3 loop spans 14 amino acids. Germline CDR1 and CDR2: KGHSH and LQKENI. Trimming shortened V by 0 bases and J by 5 bases, and 9 bases separated the two germline ends. The CDR3 coding sequence is TGTGCCAGCTCACCACCAGCTAAAAGAGATACGCAGTATTTT. It is translated as CASSPPAKRDTQYF.

The chain is built from TRBV7-9 and TRBJ2-5; 8 bases map to TRBD1. V shed 4 bases and J 0 bases; nucleotides not matched to a gene: 4. Germline V CDR1 and CDR2: SEHNR, FQNEAQ (reference sequence). The CDR3 consists of 15 residues. CDR3 protein: CASSWGQVDQETQYF. The CDR3 nucleotides are TGTGCCAGCAGCTGGGGACAGGTAGACCAAGAGACCCAGTACTTC.

The V gene is TRBV9, the J gene TRBJ1-3; D call uncertain. Germline values: CDR1 SGDLS, CDR2 YYNGEE. The CDR3 is 16 residues long. Trimming removed 2 bases at V and 0 bases at J, with 12 bases between. CDR3 DNA sequence: TGTGCCAGCAGCGTGTCAGGTCCAAGCTCTGGAAACACCATATATTTT. This codes for CASSVSGPSSGNTIYF.

The chain joins TRBV6-6 to TRBJ1-6, with 7 positions matching TRBD1. The CDR3 consists of 15 residues. CDR1 MNHNY and CDR2 SVGAGI come from the germline V gene (reference sequence). The trim removed 6 bases at V and 7 bases at J, leaving 9 bases unmatched. The CDR3 coding sequence is TGTGCCAGCAGCGAAACGGGACAGAGAAATTCACCCCTCCACTTT. Protein: CASSETGQRNSPLHF.

The V gene is TRBV6-6, the J gene TRBJ2-7, with no clear D. CDR1 is MNHNY, CDR2 SVGAGI, per germline (reference sequence). The V end lost 10 bases, the J end lost 1 base, and 17 bases lay between the germline ends. The length of the CDR3 is 14 residues. The CDR3 protein is CATENPDRSYEQYF. The CDR3 DNA is TGTGCCACCGAGAACCCCGACCGTTCCTACGAGCAGTACTTC.

The chain has TRBV7-2 and TRBJ1-4; weak D call: TRBD1 (5 bases). Germline V gives CDR1 SGHTA, CDR2 FQGNSA. There are 15 residues in the CDR3. Trimming removed 5 bases at V and 4 bases at J, with 14 bases between. The CDR3 reads CASSPRPQGNEKLFF. The CDR3 DNA sequence: TGTGCCAGCAGCCCTCGGCCCCAGGGTAATGAAAAACTGTTTTTT.

CDR3 residues: CASHPGPPLAQYF. DNA for the CDR3: TGTGCCAGCCACCCGGGGCCCCCATTGGCCCAGTACTTC. The chain is built from TRBV2 and TRBJ2-5, with D possibly being TRBD1 or TRBD2 (5 bases each). CDR1 and CDR2 (germline): SNHLY, FYNNEI. Trimming took off 8 bases at V and 9 bases at J, with 19 bases between the two ends. This CDR3 spans 13 amino acids.

V usage is TRBV5-1 and J usage is TRBJ2-7; D is possibly TRBD1 (5 bases). The CDR3 consists of 16 residues. Between the trimmed V and J ends, which lost 0 bases and 0 bases, there was a span of 13 bases. Germline assignment: CDR1 SGHRS and CDR2 YFSETQ. The CDR3 loop reads CASSLGWGPSSYEQYF. Written as DNA, the CDR3 is TGCGCCAGCAGCTTGGGTTGGGGCCCGAGCTCCTACGAGCAGTACTTC.

This clone came up once. The CDR3: CASSPGLAEAYEQYF. The CDR3 DNA follows: TGTGCCAGCAGCCCGGGACTAGCGGAAGCCTACGAGCAGTACTTC. The chain joins TRBV11-3 to TRBJ2-7; 11 nucleotides line up with TRBD2. Germline V gene sequence: CDR1 SGHNT, CDR2 YENEEA. The CDR3 extends over 15 amino acids. The V and J ends lost 5 bases and 2 bases, in that order; junction bases with no gene match: 5.

This chain links TRBV5-4 with TRBJ2-5; 9 bases fit TRBD2. V shed 0 bases and J 4 bases; nucleotides not matched to a gene: 7. The CDR3 consists of 16 residues. Germline V gene sequence: CDR1 SGHNT, CDR2 YYREEE (reference sequence). This CDR3 is CASSLGSGGMRETQYF. The CDR3 bases are TGTGCCAGCAGCTTGGGGAGCGGGGGGATGAGAGAGACCCAGTACTTC.

V gene TRBV19 combines with J gene TRBJ2-7, with TRBD1 identical over 9 bases. There are 13 residues in the CDR3. Germline values: CDR1 LNHDA, CDR2 SQIVND (reference sequence). J was trimmed by 5 bases and V by 6 bases; bases with no gene match: 5. The CDR3 spells CASRGQGFNEQYF. CDR3 bases: TGTGCCAGTAGGGGACAGGGCTTCAACGAGCAGTACTTC.

The CDR3 reads CASSVLPLAGVNNEQFF. The DNA of the CDR3 is TGTGCCAGCAGCGTATTACCACTAGCGGGGGTAAACAATGAGCAGTTCTTC. The chain is built from TRBV9 and TRBJ2-1; TRBD2 matches at 11 bases. V lost 1 base, J lost 5 bases, and 8 bases stayed unmatched. CDR3 length: 17 residues. From germline, CDR1 is SGDLS and CDR2 YYNGEE.

The CDR3 sequence: CASSKGGTDPILLYEQYF. Written as DNA, the CDR3 is TGTGCCAGCAGCAAAGGGGGCACAGACCCTATCTTACTCTACGAGCAGTACTTC. This chain joins TRBV21-1 and TRBJ2-7; the table gives TRBD1 as D, unverified against the DNA. TRBV21-1 is labeled a pseudogene. The CDR3 runs 18 residues.

CDR3 DNA sequence: TGTGCCAGCAGTTTATCGAAGGGACAGGGTTTAAGTGGCTACACCTTC. This codes for CASSLSKGQGLSGYTF. V usage is TRBV27 and J usage is TRBJ1-2; the match to TRBD1 covers 9 bases. The CDR3 spans 16 residues. In germline, CDR1 is MNHEY, CDR2 SMNVEV (reference sequence). Germline trimming cut 0 bases from V and 7 bases from J; bases unmatched to any gene: 9.

This rearrangement joins TRBV6-1 to TRBJ2-1; 9 bases match TRBD2. With 1 base clipped from V and 7 bases from J, the junction kept 8 bases outside the gene matches. The CDR3 extends over 16 amino acids. The germline gives CDR1 MNHNS, CDR2 SASEGT. In DNA, the CDR3 is TGTGCCAGCAGTGAAGGGAGGGCTAGCGGGGTAAATGAGCAGTTCTTC. As protein: CASSEGRASGVNEQFF.